One and the same sample provided the 15 T cell receptor beta chains below, sequenced in a study of blood T cell repertoires in COVID-19. Sequencing was performed with immunoSEQ multiplex PCR; in TCRdb, only in-frame clones are kept and a portion is missing. The data hold around 140,000 clones, with 85% to 90% observed a single time. Sequencing was carried out using peripheral blood. The receptors here all came from a man older than 75 with acute or convalescent COVID-19.

The chain joins TRBV5-1 to TRBJ2-3, with 7 bases lining up with TRBD2. V was clipped by 1 base and J by 4 bases; unmatched bases: 12. The CDR3 extends over 17 amino acids. The germline V gene has CDR1 SGHRS and CDR2 YFSETQ. The CDR3 nucleotides read TGCGCCAGCAGCTTGCGGCCGCGCAGCGGGGCGTCAGATACGCAGTATTTT. Protein product: CASSLRPRSGASDTQYF.

The CDR3 DNA is TGTGCCAGCAGTTTATGGGGACAGGGAACAGCTTTCTTT. Translation gives CASSLWGQGTAFF. This sequence joins TRBV27 and TRBJ1-1, with TRBD1 matching over 9 bases. This CDR3 spans 13 amino acids. Germline V gives CDR1 MNHEY, CDR2 SMNVEV (reference sequence). After removal of 1 base from V and 10 bases from J, the junction contained 4 bases not matched to a gene.

This clone came up a few times. This sequence joins TRBV4-2 and TRBJ1-1; D is undetermined. The CDR3 is 14 amino acids. V lost 2 bases and J lost 2, with 9 bases in between. The V gene's germline CDR1 is LGHNA and CDR2 YNFKEQ. The CDR3 here is CASSQQLFNTEAFF. DNA for the CDR3: TGTGCCAGCAGCCAACAATTGTTTAACACTGAAGCTTTCTTT.

V and J are TRBV5-6 and TRBJ2-7, with 7 bases fitting TRBD1. V was clipped by 0 bases and J by 2 bases; unmatched bases: 8. From germline, CDR1 is SGHDT and CDR2 YYEEEE. This CDR3 has 16 residues. CDR3 in amino acids: CASSLVVQGPPYEQYF. The CDR3 region has the DNA TGTGCCAGCAGCTTGGTGGTACAGGGGCCCCCCTACGAGCAGTACTTC.

Comments on this clone: The DNA is omitted, as the CDR3 cannot be located on it reliably, and the CDR3 follows TCRdb's listing. The CDR3 loop reads CASTSGQNYGYTF. The chain recombines TRBV18 with TRBJ1-2; TRBD1, as called in the table, went unchecked against the DNA. The CDR3 totals 13 residues, both ends included. Germline assignment: CDR1 KGHSH and CDR2 LQKENI.

The J gene is TRBJ2-3, the V gene TRBV5-1; TRBD1 agrees at 7 bases. CDR3 length: 14 amino acids. Trimming took 0 bases from V and 5 from J; bases not matched to a gene: 3. Per germline, CDR1 SGHRS and CDR2 YFSETQ. The CDR3 here is CASSLVPGGDTQYF. CDR3 DNA: TGCGCCAGCAGCTTGGTCCCAGGGGGAGATACGCAGTATTTT. Together with reference TRBV5-1 and TRBJ2-3, the CDR3 gives the full variable domain: KAGVTQTPRYLIKTRGQQVTLSCSPISGHRSVSWYQQTPGQGLQFLFEYFSETQRNKGNFPGRFSGRQFSNSRSEMNVSTLELGDSALYLCASSLVPGGDTQYFGPGTRLTVL.

This chain links TRBV25-1 with TRBJ1-5; 7 bases line up with TRBD1. The CDR3 sequence is 15 residues long. Unmatched junction bases numbered 1, after V lost 1 base and J lost 1 base. Germline-derived CDR1 and CDR2 are MGHDK and SYGVNS. CDR3 loop: CASSESGGSNQPQHF. DNA of the CDR3: TGTGCCAGCAGTGAATCAGGGGGGAGCAATCAGCCCCAGCATTTT.

V usage is TRBV6-1 and J usage is TRBJ2-2, with TRBD2 matching over 10 bases. V lost 2 bases to trimming and J lost 2 bases; unmatched junction nucleotides: 8. This CDR3 region has 18 residues. Per germline, CDR1 MNHNS and CDR2 SASEGT. In nucleotides, the CDR3 is TGTGCCAGCAGTGAACGGGCTAGCGGGAGACTCAACACCGGGGAGCTGTTTTTT. It specifies CASSERASGRLNTGELFF.

The CDR3 nucleotides are TGTGCCAGCAGCGCCAGACAGGTACCTGGAGATACGCAGTATTTT. Translated: CASSARQVPGDTQYF. The rearrangement links TRBV9 to TRBJ2-3, with D perhaps matching TRBD1 (6 bases). The V end lost 3 bases, the J end lost 5 bases, and 16 bases lay between the germline ends. There are 15 residues in the CDR3. Germline V gene data show CDR1 as SGDLS and CDR2 as YYNGEE.

The rearrangement links TRBV18 to TRBJ1-6; 8 bases are shared with TRBD1. The V segment lost 6 bases and the J segment 6 bases; nucleotides outside the gene matches: 4. The CDR3 runs 14 residues. The germline V gene has CDR1 KGHSH and CDR2 LQKENI. Here the CDR3 reads CASSAQGGNSPLHF. DNA for the CDR3: TGTGCCAGCTCCGCACAGGGGGGTAATTCACCCCTCCACTTT.

This chain links TRBV24-1 with TRBJ1-5, with D perhaps TRBD1 (6 bases). Germline V CDR1 and CDR2: KGHDR, SFDVKD. The CDR3 loop spans 16 amino acids. The V and J ends lost 3 bases and 4 bases respectively, with 15 bases between them. The CDR3 DNA follows: TGTGCCACCAGTGATCCGGGAGAGGGGGGGAATCAGCCCCAGCATTTT. Encoded protein: CATSDPGEGGNQPQHF.

The chain is built from TRBV11-3 and TRBJ2-5; 11 bases are shared with TRBD2. The V and J ends lost 1 base and 5 bases, in that order; junction bases with no gene match: 3. Germline loops: CDR1 SGHNT, CDR2 YENEEA. The CDR3 has 15 amino acids. The CDR3, as DNA: TGTGCCAGCAGCTTAGGACTAGCGGGGAGGGAGACCCAGTACTTC. Translation gives CASSLGLAGRETQYF.

V is TRBV19 and J is TRBJ1-1; the D is unclear. The CDR3 is 13 residues long. Trimming shortened V by 10 bases and J by 6 bases, and 18 bases separated the two germline ends. From germline, CDR1 is LNHDA and CDR2 SQIVND (reference sequence). CDR3 nucleotides: TGTGCCACCACAAAGGGAGAGCGCGCTGAAGCTTTCTTT. It codes for CATTKGERAEAFF.

The chain recombines TRBV7-3 with TRBJ2-2; the D is unclear. Germline V gives CDR1 SGHTA, CDR2 FQGTGA. This CDR3 region has 14 residues. V was clipped by 1 base and J by 2 bases, with 5 bases between them. In DNA form, the CDR3 reads TGTGCCAGCAGCTTAAGCGTCAACACCGGGGAGCTGTTTTTT. This sequence encodes CASSLSVNTGELFF. The whole variable domain, remainder taken from reference TRBV7-3 and TRBJ2-2, is GAGVSQTPSNKVTEKGKYVELRCDPISGHTALYWYRQSLGQGPEFLIYFQGTGAADDSGLPNDRFFAVRPEGSVSTLKIQRTERGDSAVYLCASSLSVNTGELFFGEGSRLTVL.

The rearrangement uses TRBV5-1 and TRBJ2-2; the D gene is possibly TRBD1 (6 bases). Per the germline V gene, CDR1 is SGHRS and CDR2 is YFSETQ. The V gene lost 5 bases and the J gene lost 3 bases, with 20 bases spanning the gap. The CDR3 has 17 residues. CDR3 protein: CASSRDTSPLDTGELFF. The CDR3 nucleotides read TGCGCCAGCAGTAGGGACACCTCCCCTCTGGACACCGGGGAGCTGTTTTTT.